Listed below are T cell receptor beta chains from one sample, sequenced in a study of T cell changes during pregnancy in multiple sclerosis. Some clones are missing from TCRdb's copy, which holds only in-frame ones; the method was immunoSEQ multiplex PCR. The repertoire holds about 96,000 clones, with almost 95% as singletons. The sample in question was peripheral blood, obtained in the first trimester of pregnancy. Receptors were obtained from a female donor with multiple sclerosis, enrolled in a pregnancy study. Both conserved end residues are part of each CDR3. Fields, in order: clone size, V gene, J gene, D gene, CDR3 protein, CDR3 DNA. The D gene is left open where the match is weak. Clone size appears in some rows only: once, few, many, or a class for an expanded clone.

clone size: .
V gene: TRBV15
J gene: TRBJ1-1
D gene: .
CDR3 protein: CATSRDGVEGNTEAFF
CDR3 DNA: TGTGCCACCAGCAGAGATGGGGTTGAGGGGAACACTGAAGCTTTCTTT

clone size: few
V gene: TRBV7-9
J gene: TRBJ1-3
D gene: .
CDR3 protein: CASSRPGGTIYF
CDR3 DNA: TGTGCCAGCAGCCGGCCCGGGGGCACCATATATTTT

clone size: few
V gene: TRBV5-6
J gene: TRBJ2-5
D gene: TRBD2
CDR3 protein: CASSPPGAGGGFLETQYF
CDR3 DNA: TGTGCCAGCAGCCCCCCTGGAGCGGGAGGGGGTTTCTTGGAGACCCAGTACTTC

clone size: .
V gene: TRBV7-9
J gene: TRBJ2-5
D gene: .
CDR3 protein: CASSLPTGTVETQYF
CDR3 DNA: TGTGCCAGCAGCTTACCGACAGGAACAGTAGAGACCCAGTACTTC

clone size: .
V gene: TRBV9
J gene: TRBJ1-2
D gene: .
CDR3 protein: CASSGQGYGYTF
CDR3 DNA: TGTGCCAGCAGCGGCCAGGGGTATGGCTACACCTTC

clone size: .
V gene: TRBV7-9
J gene: TRBJ2-3
D gene: TRBD1
CDR3 protein: CASSGQGGTDTQYF
CDR3 DNA: TGTGCCAGCAGCGGACAGGGAGGCACAGATACGCAGTATTTT

clone size: .
V gene: TRBV11-3
J gene: TRBJ2-7
D gene: .
CDR3 protein: CASSLGSSSSYEQYF
CDR3 DNA: TGTGCCAGCAGCTTAGGGTCTTCGAGCTCCTACGAGCAGTACTTC

clone size: .
V gene: TRBV18
J gene: TRBJ2-7
D gene: .
CDR3 protein: CASSPPGQFYEQYF
CDR3 DNA: TGTGCCAGCTCACCACCAGGACAGTTCTACGAGCAGTACTTC

clone size: .
V gene: TRBV28
J gene: TRBJ2-7
D gene: .
CDR3 protein: CASSLWTGPQASYEQYF
CDR3 DNA: TGTGCCAGCAGTTTATGGACAGGTCCTCAGGCCTCCTACGAGCAGTACTTC

clone size: .
V gene: TRBV25-1
J gene: TRBJ2-5
D gene: .
CDR3 protein: CASSETGRVETQYF
CDR3 DNA: TGTGCCAGCAGTGAAACCGGCAGGGTAGAGACCCAGTACTTC

clone size: .
V gene: TRBV5-1
J gene: TRBJ2-3
D gene: TRBD1
CDR3 protein: CASSLGGQGADTQYF
CDR3 DNA: TGCGCCAGCAGCTTGGGGGGCCAGGGGGCAGATACGCAGTATTTT

clone size: .
V gene: TRBV6-1
J gene: TRBJ1-2
D gene: .
CDR3 protein: CASSEGYGQEGYTF
CDR3 DNA: TGTGCCAGCAGTGAAGGGTACGGCCAGGAAGGCTACACCTTC

clone size: .
V gene: TRBV30
J gene: TRBJ2-1
D gene: TRBD2
CDR3 protein: CAEAGLATNEQFF
CDR3 DNA: TGTGCCGAAGCGGGACTAGCAACTAATGAGCAGTTCTTC

clone size: .
V gene: TRBV27
J gene: TRBJ2-7
D gene: .
CDR3 protein: CASGIRAGSREQYF
CDR3 DNA: TGTGCCAGCGGCATCAGGGCGGGATCCCGGGAGCAGTACTTC

clone size: .
V gene: TRBV28
J gene: TRBJ2-7
D gene: TRBD1
CDR3 protein: CASSSTGSSYEQYF
CDR3 DNA: TGTGCCAGCAGTTCGACAGGGTCCTCCTACGAGCAGTACTTC

clone size: .
V gene: TRBV9
J gene: TRBJ2-5
D gene: .
CDR3 protein: CASSVASRGGLGQETQYF
CDR3 DNA: TGTGCCAGCAGCGTAGCTTCGCGTGGGGGGTTAGGGCAAGAGACCCAGTACTTC

clone size: .
V gene: TRBV9
J gene: TRBJ1-1
D gene: .
CDR3 protein: CASSVDQGGRSVAFF
CDR3 DNA: TGTGCCAGCAGCGTAGATCAGGGCGGGAGGAGTGTGGCTTTCTTT

clone size: .
V gene: TRBV19
J gene: TRBJ2-5
D gene: TRBD2
CDR3 protein: CASSIGLAGGKETQYF
CDR3 DNA: TGTGCCAGTAGCATCGGACTAGCGGGGGGAAAAGAGACCCAGTACTTC

clone size: .
V gene: TRBV29-1
J gene: TRBJ2-1
D gene: .
CDR3 protein: CSAPRASQWHEQFF
CDR3 DNA: TGCAGCGCCCCGCGGGCTAGTCAATGGCATGAGCAGTTCTTC

clone size: .
V gene: TRBV5-1
J gene: TRBJ2-5
D gene: .
CDR3 protein: CASSGGAYQETQYF
CDR3 DNA: TGCGCCAGCAGCGGGGGCGCATATCAAGAGACCCAGTACTTC

clone size: .
V gene: TRBV19
J gene: TRBJ2-7
D gene: .
CDR3 protein: CASSMGEELTVYEQYF
CDR3 DNA: TGTGCCAGTAGTATGGGTGAGGAGTTGACAGTCTACGAGCAGTACTTC

clone size: .
V gene: TRBV6-5
J gene: TRBJ2-2
D gene: TRBD2
CDR3 protein: CASSSSGRTRELFF
CDR3 DNA: TGTGCCAGCAGCTCTAGCGGGAGGACTCGGGAGCTGTTTTTT

clone size: .
V gene: TRBV6-5
J gene: TRBJ2-1
D gene: TRBD2
CDR3 protein: CASSFGLAGHNEQFF
CDR3 DNA: TGTGCCAGCAGTTTCGGACTAGCGGGACACAATGAGCAGTTCTTC

clone size: .
V gene: TRBV2
J gene: TRBJ2-2
D gene: TRBD2
CDR3 protein: CASKKREGHTGELFF
CDR3 DNA: TGTGCCAGCAAAAAACGGGAGGGCCATACCGGGGAGCTGTTTTTT

clone size: .
V gene: TRBV5-4
J gene: TRBJ2-3
D gene: .
CDR3 protein: CASSSLRADTQYF
CDR3 DNA: TGTGCCAGCAGCTCCTTGCGTGCAGATACGCAGTATTTT

clone size: .
V gene: TRBV7-8
J gene: TRBJ2-7
D gene: .
CDR3 protein: CASSLDAGGPYEQYF
CDR3 DNA: TGTGCCAGCAGCTTAGATGCCGGTGGGCCATACGAGCAGTACTTC

clone size: .
V gene: TRBV5-6
J gene: TRBJ2-3
D gene: TRBD1
CDR3 protein: CASSLMGQGVDTQYF
CDR3 DNA: TGTGCCAGCAGCTTGATGGGACAGGGGGTTGATACGCAGTATTTT

clone size: .
V gene: TRBV4-2
J gene: TRBJ2-5
D gene: TRBD1
CDR3 protein: CASSQRTAGQGEETQYF
CDR3 DNA: TGTGCCAGCAGCCAAAGAACGGCGGGACAGGGTGAAGAGACCCAGTACTTC

clone size: .
V gene: TRBV6-6
J gene: TRBJ1-1
D gene: TRBD1
CDR3 protein: CASSYPGGSEAFF
CDR3 DNA: TGTGCCAGCAGTTATCCAGGGGGCAGTGAAGCTTTCTTT